These 10 T cell receptor beta chains share one sample of origin, sequenced in a study of T cell clonotyping in hematopoietic cell transplantation. Measured with immunoSEQ multiplex PCR; TCRdb has only the in-frame clones, and not every one. The table lists fewer than 15,000 clones, roughly 89% of them singletons, with around 7.6% in the top ten. The sequencing used PBMCs, collected 100 days after allogeneic stem cell transplant. The source is a female patient aged 50 to 65 who had an allogeneic stem cell transplant from an unrelated donor, so the T cells may come from the graft donor. Some clones in this sample may be carry-over from other donors' samples.

The chain is built from TRBV6-6 and TRBJ2-7; TRBD1 matches at 7 bases. CDR1 is MNHNY, CDR2 SVGAGI, per germline (reference sequence). The V and J ends lost 6 bases and 3 bases, in that order; junction bases with no gene match: 11. The CDR3 has 15 amino acids. The CDR3 is CASSSFGQDHYEQYF. The CDR3 DNA follows: TGTGCCAGCAGCTCTTTTGGACAGGATCACTACGAGCAGTACTTC.

The V gene is TRBV4-3, the J gene TRBJ2-2; D tentatively fits TRBD1 or TRBD2 (5 bases each). V was clipped by 8 bases and J by 1 base, with 17 bases between them. The CDR3 sequence is 16 residues long. Germline CDR1 is LGHNA and CDR2 is YSLEER. CDR3 sequence reads: CASARGRGLNTGELFF. The CDR3 nucleotides read TGCGCCAGCGCCCGGGGAAGGGGCCTGAACACCGGGGAGCTGTTTTTT.

In nucleotides, the CDR3 is TGTGCCAGTAGTATAGGGGGAGGCGGCTACACCTTC. Amino acids: CASSIGGGGYTF. The rearrangement uses TRBV19 and TRBJ1-2; D is unresolved. This CDR3 is 12 amino acids long. CDR1 LNHDA and CDR2 SQIVND come from the germline V gene (reference sequence). V lost 1 base to trimming and J lost 8 bases, with 8 bases between them.

The CDR3 sequence is CASTQGSLGTDTQYF. The CDR3 DNA sequence: TGCGCCAGCACCCAAGGGAGTCTCGGCACAGATACGCAGTATTTT. The J gene is TRBJ2-3, the V gene TRBV5-1, with D perhaps matching TRBD2 (5 bases). Germline loops: CDR1 SGHRS, CDR2 YFSETQ. V lost 6 bases to trimming and J lost 1 base, with 15 bases between them. CDR3 size: 15 residues.

This chain links TRBV7-9 with TRBJ2-2; TRBD2 is a possible D gene (5 bases). The CDR3 sequence is 13 residues long. Germline V CDR1 and CDR2: SEHNR, FQNEAQ (reference sequence). Trimming pared 2 bases from V and 5 bases from J, leaving 6 bases between. CDR3 bases: TGTGCCAGCAGCTTAAGCGGAACCGGGGAGCTGTTTTTT. It specifies CASSLSGTGELFF.

The V gene is TRBV6-1, the J gene TRBJ1-2; no reliable D call. The CDR3 totals 14 residues. The V end was cut by 0 bases, the J end by 2 bases, with 7 bases between. Germline loops: CDR1 MNHNS, CDR2 SASEGT. The CDR3 DNA reads TGTGCCAGCAGTGAAGCGGGCAGCAACTATGGCTACACCTTC. Residues: CASSEAGSNYGYTF.

This sequence joins TRBV28 and TRBJ2-6; D perhaps matches TRBD1 (7 bases). CDR1 MDHEN and CDR2 SYDVKM come from the germline V gene. Between the trimmed V and J ends, which lost 6 bases and 4 bases, there was a span of 13 bases. This CDR3 spans 15 amino acids. CDR3 sequence (DNA): TGTGCCAGCAGGGAGGGGGCAGCGGGGGCCAACGTCCTGACTTTC. This sequence encodes CASREGAAGANVLTF.

This rearrangement joins TRBV5-4 to TRBJ2-1; D may correspond to TRBD1 or TRBD2 (5 bases each). Trimming left V 3 bases short and J 10 bases short, with 11 bases between. The germline V gene has CDR1 SGHNT and CDR2 YYREEE (reference sequence). This CDR3 contains 12 residues. The CDR3, as DNA: TGTGCCAGCAGCTGGGACCAATCAGAGCAGTTCTTC. Protein product: CASSWDQSEQFF.

The J gene is TRBJ1-1, the V gene TRBV30; TRBD1 aligns across 7 bases. From germline, CDR1 is GTSNPN and CDR2 SVGIG (reference sequence). CDR3 length equals 14 residues. Trimming took 4 bases from V and 2 from J; bases not matched to a gene: 7. The chain's CDR3 is CAWKWDSTNTEAFF. The CDR3 nucleotides read TGTGCCTGGAAGTGGGACAGCACTAACACTGAAGCTTTCTTT.

The rearrangement links TRBV6-4 to TRBJ2-2; D is possibly TRBD2 (6 bases). Germline lookup yields CDR1 MRHNA and CDR2 SNTAGT. CDR3 size: 14 residues. Trimming left V 7 bases short and J 1 base short, with 10 bases between. The CDR3 DNA reads as TGTGCCAGCAAAGGCGGGGAGAACACCGGGGAGCTGTTTTTT. Its translation: CASKGGENTGELFF.